This T cell receptor beta chain is drawn from a study of CD8 T cells in Susac syndrome. The authors reverse transcribed about 0.5 to 1 ug RNA with random hexamers. The CDR3 of TCR beta was amplified by immunoSEQ multiplex PCR across 54 Vbeta and 13 Jbeta. A single record per CDR3 protein comes from TCRdb applying MiXCR to the immunoSEQ multiplex PCR reads. The data contain 150,000 to 200,000 distinct CDR3 sequences, almost 96% of them seen just once; the ten biggest clones take up approximately 0.098%. This CDR3 is 15 amino acids long. Germline CDR1 SGHRS, CDR2 YFSETQ. Trimming removed 1 base from V and 5 bases from J; junction bases left unmatched: 6. Sequencing targeted TCR beta in blood CD8+ and CD4+ T cells.

This TCR came from a human donor with Susac syndrome. The chain combines TRBV5-1 with TRBJ2-1, with 7 bases matching TRBD2. The sequenced sample consisted of CD4+ T cells from PBMCs. CDR3 DNA sequence: TGCGCCAGCAGCTTGAGGCTAGCGGACGACAATGAGCAGTTCTTC. This gives the protein CASSLRLADDNEQFF.